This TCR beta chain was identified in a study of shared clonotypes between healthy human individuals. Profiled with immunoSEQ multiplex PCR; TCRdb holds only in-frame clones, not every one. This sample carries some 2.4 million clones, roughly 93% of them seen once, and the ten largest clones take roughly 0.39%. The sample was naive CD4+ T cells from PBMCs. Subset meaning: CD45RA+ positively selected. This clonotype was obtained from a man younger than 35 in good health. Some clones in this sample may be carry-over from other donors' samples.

The CDR3 nucleotides read TGTGCCAGCAGCCCAGGGTCTGGAAACACCATATATTTT. Encoded protein: CASSPGSGNTIYF. The chain employs TRBV7-6 and TRBJ1-3; possible D gene TRBD1, 5 bases. The CDR3 length is 13 residues. Germline V gene data show CDR1 as SGHVS and CDR2 as FNYEAQ. The V gene lost 5 bases and the J gene lost 1 base, with 6 bases spanning the gap. The variable domain in full, with the rest retrieved from reference TRBV7-6 and TRBJ1-3, is GAGVSQSPRYKVTKRGQDVALRCDPISGHVSLYWYRQALGQGPEFLTYFNYEAQQDKSGLPNDRFSAERPEGSISTLTIQRTEQRDSAMYRCASSPGSGNTIYFGEGSWLTVV.